These 10 T cell receptor beta chains were sequenced from one sample in a study of OX40 agonist ivuxolimab in advanced cancers. Clones were sequenced by immunoSEQ multiplex PCR, and TCRdb holds only the in-frame ones, with some missing. Among approximately 57,000 clones listed, 81% were seen once. The input for sequencing was CD4+ or CD8+ T cells sorted from blood, taken in a trial of the OX40 agonist ivuxolimab. These receptors came from an adult with an advanced solid tumor such as melanoma, head and neck, liver or kidney cancer.

This chain links TRBV7-6 with TRBJ2-7; TRBD1 is a possible D gene (5 bases). With 8 bases removed from V and 5 bases from J, the gap between germline ends came to 16 bases. The CDR3 spans 13 residues. CDR1 is SGHVS and CDR2 is FNYEAQ in the germline V gene. CDR3 residues: CASGALRSDEQYF. The CDR3 DNA reads TGTGCCAGCGGGGCCCTTCGATCCGACGAGCAGTACTTC.

This clone was recorded once. This rearrangement joins TRBV6-5 to TRBJ1-3, with D perhaps matching TRBD1 (5 bases). CDR3 length equals 15 residues. V gave up 3 bases and J gave up 4 bases, with 13 bases separating them. CDR1 and CDR2 (germline): MNHEY, SVGAGI. As DNA, the CDR3 is TGTGCCAGCAGTTATCGCGGGGCCGTCGGAAACACCATATATTTT. Residues: CASSYRGAVGNTIYF.

V and J are TRBV12-5 and TRBJ2-2; 9 bases match TRBD1. Per the germline V gene, CDR1 is LGHNT and CDR2 is FRNRAP. The J segment lost 0 bases and the V segment lost 0 bases, leaving 8 bases of the junction unmatched. The CDR3 contains 19 residues. CDR3 amino acids: CASGLVLSGQGTNTGELFF. The CDR3 nucleotides are TGTGCTAGTGGTTTGGTACTTTCGGGACAGGGCACGAACACCGGGGAGCTGTTTTTT.

Only a few counts were recorded for this clone. The J gene is TRBJ2-3, the V gene TRBV19, with D uncertain. The CDR3 spans 15 residues. Germline V gene sequence: CDR1 LNHDA, CDR2 SQIVND (reference sequence). V lost 4 bases, J lost 0 bases, and 11 bases lay in between. The CDR3 DNA reads as TGTGCCAGTAGTACCCCGACACCTAGCACAGATACGCAGTATTTT. Its translation is CASSTPTPSTDTQYF.

This clone was seen once. The chain is built from TRBV7-7 and TRBJ2-2; D remains unclear. The germline V gene encodes CDR1 SSHAT and CDR2 FNYEAQ (reference sequence). Trimming stripped 5 bases from V and 4 bases from J, with 11 bases between. CDR3 length: 14 amino acids. The CDR3 protein is CASSPLVGTGELFF. In DNA form, the CDR3 reads TGTGCCAGCAGCCCCCTGGTGGGCACCGGGGAGCTGTTTTTT.

This clone is termed medium-sized. This chain connects TRBV19 to TRBJ2-7; D tentatively fits TRBD1 or TRBD2 (6 bases each). CDR1 and CDR2 (germline): LNHDA, SQIVND (reference sequence). CDR3 length: 14 residues. The germline V and J ends were trimmed by 2 bases and 4 bases, with 12 bases remaining between them. In nucleotides, the CDR3 is TGTGCCAGTAGTATATCCGGGGGCGAGTACGAGCAGTACTTC. Translation gives CASSISGGEYEQYF.

J is TRBJ2-7 and V is TRBV5-6; no firm D call. CDR1 is SGHDT and CDR2 is YYEEEE in the germline V gene. The length of the CDR3 is 15 residues. Between the trimmed V and J ends, which lost 6 bases and 4 bases, there was a span of 20 bases. In DNA form, the CDR3 reads TGTGCCAGCACCCACTGGGCAGAGTCAAATTACGAGCAGTACTTC. Its protein product is CASTHWAESNYEQYF.

The V call is TRBV19, the J call TRBJ2-2; the D call may be TRBD1 or TRBD2 (6 bases each). CDR1 is LNHDA and CDR2 is SQIVND in the germline V gene (reference sequence). CDR3 length: 15 residues. Trimming cost V 7 bases and J 4 bases, with 16 bases left between them. The CDR3 DNA sequence: TGTGCCAGTACGGGGGCGACTATCCTCACCGGGGAGCTGTTTTTT. Encoded protein: CASTGATILTGELFF.

The chain has TRBV6-5 and TRBJ1-6, with unresolved D. Germline loops: CDR1 MNHEY, CDR2 SVGAGI. V lost 10 bases, J lost 3 bases, and 13 bases lay in between. The length of the CDR3 is 14 residues. The CDR3 DNA reads TGTGCCACCTCGAGCGATAACTATAATTCACCCCTCCACTTT. The encoded protein is CATSSDNYNSPLHF.

This sequence joins TRBV10-3 and TRBJ1-1; possible D gene TRBD1, 5 bases. The CDR3 loop spans 14 amino acids. Germline-derived CDR1 and CDR2 are ENHRY and SYGVKD. V was trimmed by 0 bases and J by 7 bases, leaving 12 bases between them. This CDR3 reads CAISESLGEGEAFF. Here the CDR3 DNA reads TGTGCCATCAGTGAGTCGCTGGGGGAAGGTGAAGCTTTCTTT.